The 15 T cell receptor beta chains reported below all come from one sample, sequenced in a study of T-cell reconstitution after alpha-beta-depleted transplantation in children. Unique molecular identifiers were used in preparing the TCRbeta library. TCRdb processed the PCR reads anew with MiXCR; each CDR3 protein has one entry. The data contain more than 200,000 distinct CDR3 sequences, 20% to 30% of them singletons. This specimen was PBMCs, taken before TCRalphabeta/CD19-depleted stem cell transplant. The receptors stem from a girl aged 2 to 10 with Fanconi anemia, due to receive a stem cell transplant.

In its sample, this clonotype was seen many times. CDR3 residues: CSARDGTRVYTDTQYF. CDR3 bases: TGCAGTGCGAGGGACGGGACTAGGGTATACACAGATACGCAGTATTTT. This chain connects TRBV20-1 to TRBJ2-3, with 8 bases matching TRBD2. CDR1 is DFQATT and CDR2 is SNEGSKA in the germline V gene (reference sequence). With 6 bases clipped from V and 2 bases from J, the junction kept 13 bases outside the gene matches. The CDR3 loop spans 16 amino acids.

This clonotype was observed at least ten times. This chain joins TRBV11-2 and TRBJ2-1; TRBD2 matches at 13 bases. Germline V lookup: CDR1 SGHAT, CDR2 FQNNGV. V lost 0 bases, J lost 9 bases, and 8 bases stayed unmatched. This CDR3 has 17 amino acids. CDR3 in DNA: TGTGCCAGCAGCTTAGAGGAACTAGCGGGAGGGCCGCGTGAGCAGTTCTTC. Protein: CASSLEELAGGPREQFF.

This chain connects TRBV4-1 to TRBJ2-3; 7 bases fit TRBD2. CDR1 and CDR2 from the germline V gene are MGHRA and YSYEKL. The CDR3 sequence is 17 residues long. V shed 5 bases, J shed 1 base, and the junction held 12 bases outside the gene matches. CDR3 sequence reads: CASSTRGGRAGTDTQYF. The CDR3, as DNA: TGCGCCAGCAGCACAAGGGGAGGGAGGGCCGGCACAGATACGCAGTATTTT.

The table lists this clonotype with many counts. The chain links TRBV29-1 to TRBJ2-4; 7 bases line up with TRBD2. Germline-derived CDR1 and CDR2 are SQVTM and ANQGSEA. CDR3 length: 14 residues. CDR3 DNA sequence: TGCAGTGCCAGCGGGGCGCTGGGCAAAAACATTCAGTACTTC. Translating gives CSASGALGKNIQYF.

This chain joins TRBV6-2 or TRBV6-3 and TRBJ2-3; D uncertain. CDR3 size: 16 residues. Germline V gene lookup returns CDR1 MNHEY and CDR2 SVGEGT. Trimming left V 2 bases short and J 4 bases short, with 16 bases between. The CDR3 DNA sequence: TGTGCCAGCAGTTACGTTGGCGCCCGCTGGTCAGATACGCAGTATTTT. This encodes CASSYVGARWSDTQYF.

This clonotype was seen ten or more times. The chain joins TRBV7-2 to TRBJ2-7, with 12 bases that match TRBD2. Germline assignment: CDR1 SGHTA and CDR2 FQGNSA. The junction had 5 bases not matched to a gene; V was cut back by 2 bases and J by 3 bases. The CDR3 extends over 16 amino acids. CDR3 bases: TGTGCCAGCAGCTTACAACTAGCGGGAGGTCACTACGAGCAGTACTTC. Translating it yields CASSLQLAGGHYEQYF.

This clonotype was counted between two and nine times. The chain has TRBV5-1 and TRBJ2-7; 11 bases match TRBD1. J lost 0 bases, V lost 4 bases, and 3 bases had no gene match. The CDR3 length is 15 residues. Germline-derived CDR1 and CDR2 are SGHRS and YFSETQ. CDR3 DNA: TGCGCCAGCAGCCTCGGACAGGGGGCCTCCTACGAGCAGTACTTC. Protein: CASSLGQGASYEQYF.

V usage is TRBV29-1 and J usage is TRBJ1-1; TRBD1 aligns across 8 bases. The V segment lost 4 bases and the J segment 4 bases; nucleotides outside the gene matches: 8. This CDR3 spans 14 amino acids. CDR1 is SQVTM, CDR2 ANQGSEA, per germline. CDR3 region: CSVGQGTRSTEAFF. The CDR3 DNA sequence: TGCAGCGTTGGACAGGGGACGCGAAGCACTGAAGCTTTCTTT.

This clonotype has only a few counts. This sequence joins TRBV6-2 or TRBV6-3 and TRBJ2-3; D uncertain. Germline V gene sequence: CDR1 MNHEY, CDR2 SVGEGT. V was pared by 5 bases and J by 2 bases, with 8 bases between. The CDR3 is made up of 13 amino acids. CDR3 DNA: TGTGCCAGCAGTCGAGACACCACAGATACGCAGTATTTT. Amino acid sequence: CASSRDTTDTQYF.

This clonotype was seen many times. CDR3 DNA: TGCAGTGCTGCATGGACTGCGTCCCATACCTACAATGAGCAGTTCTTC. Protein product: CSAAWTASHTYNEQFF. The chain uses TRBV20-1 and TRBJ2-1, with D possibly TRBD2 on 5 matching bases. This CDR3 has 16 amino acids. The germline V gene has CDR1 DFQATT and CDR2 SNEGSKA (reference sequence). Trimming took off 5 bases at V and 2 bases at J, with 19 bases between the two ends.

The chain combines TRBV9 with TRBJ2-7; 7 bases agree with TRBD2. Trimming at V came to 0 bases and at J to 0 bases, leaving 6 bases not matched to a gene. CDR3 length: 16 residues. CDR1 and CDR2 (germline): SGDLS, YYNGEE. The CDR3 DNA reads as TGTGCCAGCAGCGTAGGGGGGGGAAGGGACTCCTACGAGCAGTACTTC. This gives the protein CASSVGGGRDSYEQYF.

This clonotype was seen ten or more times. A junction end diverges from the germline sequence, so it may reflect a read error. J is TRBJ2-1 and V is TRBV29-1; D perhaps matches TRBD2 (6 bases). The V gene's germline CDR1 is SQVTM and CDR2 ANQGSEA. The CDR3 loop spans 11 amino acids. The CDR3 here is CSVDSGTDILF. CDR3 DNA: TGCAGCGTTGATAGTGGGACTGATATTCTCTTC.

V and J are TRBV9 and TRBJ2-7; D perhaps matches TRBD1 (6 bases). The ends were cut back, 7 bases at V and 1 base at J, with 9 bases in the middle. There are 12 residues in the CDR3. From germline, CDR1 is SGDLS and CDR2 YYNGEE. CDR3 protein: CASGQGSYEQYF. Written as DNA, the CDR3 is TGTGCCAGCGGCCAGGGGTCCTACGAGCAGTACTTC.

This clonotype was counted at least ten times. This chain connects TRBV5-1 to TRBJ2-1; 7 positions match TRBD2. The trim removed 4 bases at V and 2 bases at J, leaving 9 bases unmatched. The CDR3 is made up of 16 amino acids. CDR1 is SGHRS, CDR2 YFSETQ, per germline. The CDR3 DNA is TGCGCCAGCAGCATGGCCGGGACTAAAGCCTACAATGAGCAGTTCTTC. It yields the protein CASSMAGTKAYNEQFF.

This rearrangement joins TRBV2 to TRBJ2-7; maybe TRBD1 (6 bases). CDR1 is SNHLY and CDR2 is FYNNEI in the germline V gene. V lost 5 bases and J lost 6, with 14 bases in between. The CDR3 runs 13 residues. Here the CDR3 reads CASSRDRLSEQYF. The DNA of the CDR3 is TGTGCCAGCAGTCGAGACAGGTTGAGCGAGCAGTACTTC.